These 8 T cell receptor beta chains were sequenced from one sample in a study of CD8 T cells in Susac syndrome (dated by TCRdb to 2018 to 2020). The library was prepared using the immunoSEQ multiplex PCR assay. RNA was extracted using the RNeasy kit, and roughly 0.5 to 1 microgram was reverse transcribed with random hexamers. TCRdb itself trimmed the public reads at Q25 with fastp, ran MiXCR and retained productive beta chains. Records with the same CDR3 protein are collapsed into one entry carrying the most frequent genes and DNA. Present in this sample are roughly 150,000 distinct CDR3 sequences, roughly 95% of which were seen just once. The ten largest make up 0.15% of the sample. The sequenced sample consisted of CD8+ T cells from PBMCs. Receptors originate from a human donor with multiple sclerosis.

This chain connects TRBV30 to TRBJ2-7; 7 positions agree with TRBD2. The CDR3 length is 13 residues. V lost 1 base and J lost 3; bases outside the gene matches: 3. Germline V gene data show CDR1 as GTSNPN and CDR2 as SVGIG (reference sequence). Here the CDR3 reads CAWSARTSYEQYV. CDR3 in DNA: TGTGCCTGGAGTGCTAGGACTAGCTACGAGCAGTACGTC.

The rearrangement joins TRBV6-5 to TRBJ1-4; no definite D call. CDR1 is MNHEY, CDR2 SVGAGI, per germline. This CDR3 contains 14 residues. V lost 2 bases and J lost 0, with 4 bases in between. In nucleotides, the CDR3 is TGTGCCAGCAGTTACACCTCAACTAATGAAAAACTGTTTTTT. As protein: CASSYTSTNEKLFF.

This chain links TRBV7-9 with TRBJ1-5; TRBD1 might be the D (6 bases). The CDR3 length is 14 residues. Trimming pared 1 base from V and 7 bases from J, leaving 11 bases between. Germline V gene lookup returns CDR1 SEHNR and CDR2 FQNEAQ (reference sequence). The CDR3 sequence: CASSLGGTTQPQHF. The CDR3 nucleotides are TGTGCCAGCAGCTTAGGAGGGACAACCCAGCCCCAGCATTTT.

V usage is TRBV20-1 and J usage is TRBJ2-1, with 9 positions matching TRBD1. CDR3 length: 15 residues. Germline V gene data show CDR1 as DFQATT and CDR2 as SNEGSKA (reference sequence). CDR3: CSLEAEGQGYNEQFF. The CDR3 nucleotides are TGCAGCCTCGAAGCGGAGGGACAGGGTTACAATGAGCAGTTCTTC.

The gene calls are TRBV5-6 and TRBJ2-1; the match to TRBD1 covers 7 bases. This CDR3 spans 15 amino acids. With 4 bases clipped from V and 1 base from J, the junction kept 5 bases outside the gene matches. Germline V gene lookup returns CDR1 SGHDT and CDR2 YYEEEE. In DNA, the CDR3 is TGTGCCAGCAGCGCCGGGACAGCATCCTACAATGAGCAGTTCTTC. It encodes CASSAGTASYNEQFF.

The genes are TRBV29-1 and TRBJ1-1; D not resolved. The CDR3 contains 11 residues. Germline V lookup: CDR1 SQVTM, CDR2 ANQGSEA. The ends were cut back, 2 bases at V and 6 bases at J, with 7 bases in the middle. Here the CDR3 DNA reads TGCAGCGTTGAACGAGGTTCTGAAGCTTTCTTT. Protein sequence: CSVERGSEAFF.

The chain couples TRBV30 to TRBJ2-7; 8 bases line up with TRBD1. The CDR3 is 13 residues long. V shed 8 bases and J 1 base; nucleotides not matched to a gene: 7. Germline CDR1 and CDR2: GTSNPN and SVGIG (reference sequence). The CDR3 region has the DNA TGTGCCACTAGGGACAGGTTTTCCTACGAGCAGTACTTC. Translating gives CATRDRFSYEQYF. The full variable domain, in which reference TRBV30 and TRBJ2-7 provide the parts outside the CDR3, is SQTIHQWPATLVQPVGSPLSLECTVEGTSNPNLYWYRQAAGRGLQLLFYSVGIGQISSEVPQNLSASRPQDRQFILSSKKLLLSDSGFYLCATRDRFSYEQYFGPGTRLTVT.

The J gene is TRBJ1-2, the V gene TRBV6-5, with D tentatively TRBD1 (6 bases). V was cut by 2 bases and J by 6 bases, with 13 bases left in between. This CDR3 is built from 14 residues. CDR1 and CDR2 (germline): MNHEY, SVGAGI. The CDR3 DNA reads TGTGCCAGCAGTTACACCGGGACATATGATGGCTACACCTTC. It is translated as CASSYTGTYDGYTF.